A single sample is the source of the 7 T cell receptor beta chains below, sequenced in a study of cytomegalovirus exposure and HLA in healthy donors. Primers included in the PCR were 60 Vbeta and 13 Jbeta primers. Repertoires were generated with immunoSEQ multiplex PCR, while TCRdb's copy carries only in-frame clones and drops some. Here the sample spans about 150,000 clones, 78% being singletons. The material sequenced was PBMCs. The receptors derive from a male donor in good health and CMV-seronegative.

The chain recombines TRBV10-3 with TRBJ1-4; the D gene is possibly TRBD1 (6 bases). This CDR3 spans 14 amino acids. Germline V gene data show CDR1 as ENHRY and CDR2 as SYGVKD. V dropped 3 bases and J dropped 8 bases, with 13 bases sitting between them. The CDR3 region has the DNA TGTGCCATCAGTGAAGGGGGGGGAGAGGAAAAACTGTTTTTT. The encoded protein is CAISEGGGEEKLFF.

The chain links TRBV5-1 to TRBJ2-1, with D tentatively TRBD2 (6 bases). This CDR3 is built from 14 residues. V lost 0 bases, J lost 8 bases, and 12 bases lay in between. Germline loops: CDR1 SGHRS, CDR2 YFSETQ. This CDR3 reads CASSLGLGRDEQFF. The CDR3 coding sequence is TGCGCCAGCAGCTTGGGACTCGGGAGAGATGAGCAGTTCTTC. Together with reference TRBV5-1 and TRBJ2-1, the CDR3 gives the full variable domain: KAGVTQTPRYLIKTRGQQVTLSCSPISGHRSVSWYQQTPGQGLQFLFEYFSETQRNKGNFPGRFSGRQFSNSRSEMNVSTLELGDSALYLCASSLGLGRDEQFFGPGTRLTVL.

V and J are TRBV4-3 and TRBJ2-3; the D is unclear. The V gene lost 1 base and the J gene lost 1 base, with 12 bases spanning the gap. Germline CDR1 is LGHNA and CDR2 is YSLEER. This CDR3 is 16 amino acids long. The CDR3 nucleotides read TGCGCCAGCAGCCAAGGACAAGCCCCTGGCACAGATACGCAGTATTTT. This codes for CASSQGQAPGTDTQYF.

Of note for this clone: Within the sample, other DNA sequences also encode this same CDR3. This chain connects TRBV19 to TRBJ2-1; the match to TRBD2 covers 7 bases. The CDR3 runs to 15 residues. Trimming cost V 2 bases and J 6 bases; bases outside gene matches: 7. The germline CDR1 and CDR2 sequences are LNHDA and SQIVND (reference sequence). In nucleotides, the CDR3 is TGTGCCAGTAGTATATCTAGCGGATCACTCAATGAGCAGTTCTTC. Translation gives CASSISSGSLNEQFF.

The J gene is TRBJ2-1, the V gene TRBV7-6, with 7 nucleotides matching TRBD1. The ends lost 1 base at V and 8 bases at J; junction bases unmatched: 5. The CDR3 loop spans 14 amino acids. CDR1 is SGHVS, CDR2 FNYEAQ, per germline. CDR3 protein: CASSLDDRVHEQFF. The CDR3 DNA follows: TGTGCCAGCAGCTTAGACGACAGGGTCCATGAGCAGTTCTTC.

This rearrangement joins TRBV5-1 to TRBJ2-2, with 10 bases aligning to TRBD1. After removal of 4 bases from V and 7 bases from J, the junction contained 4 bases not matched to a gene. CDR3 length equals 14 residues. Germline V gene data show CDR1 as SGHRS and CDR2 as YFSETQ. In DNA, the CDR3 is TGCGCCAGCAGCGGGACAGGGGTTGACGGGGAGCTGTTTTTT. It codes for CASSGTGVDGELFF. The full variable domain, rest sourced from reference TRBV5-1 and TRBJ2-2, is KAGVTQTPRYLIKTRGQQVTLSCSPISGHRSVSWYQQTPGQGLQFLFEYFSETQRNKGNFPGRFSGRQFSNSRSEMNVSTLELGDSALYLCASSGTGVDGELFFGEGSRLTVL.

V usage is TRBV4-2 and J usage is TRBJ1-6; TRBD1 agrees at 8 bases. After removal of 6 bases from V and 8 bases from J, the junction contained 21 bases not matched to a gene. Germline loops: CDR1 LGHNA, CDR2 YNFKEQ. The CDR3 runs 19 residues. CDR3 in DNA: TGTGCCAGCAGGAAAGCCAAGATAACAGGGGGTACCTCGGATTCACCCCTCCACTTT. It translates to CASRKAKITGGTSDSPLHF.